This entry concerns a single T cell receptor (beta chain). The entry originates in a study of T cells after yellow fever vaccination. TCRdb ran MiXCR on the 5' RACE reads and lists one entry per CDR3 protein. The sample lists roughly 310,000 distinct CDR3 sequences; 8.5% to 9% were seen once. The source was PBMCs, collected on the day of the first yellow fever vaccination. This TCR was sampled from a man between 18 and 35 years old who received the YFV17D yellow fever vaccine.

The CDR3, as DNA: TGCAGTGCTAGGGGCCTGGAGGAAGCCACTGAAGCTTTCTTT. Translation gives CSARGLEEATEAFF. This chain links TRBV20-1 with TRBJ1-1; D is unresolved. Per the germline V gene, CDR1 is DFQATT and CDR2 is SNEGSKA (reference sequence). The CDR3 loop spans 14 amino acids. V was pared by 3 bases and J by 4 bases, with 15 bases between.